This T cell receptor beta chain was identified in a study of blood T cell repertoires in COVID-19 (dated by TCRdb to the early 2020s). Describing the broader study: The collaborator samples originated in the United States, Italy and Spain and spanned the acute and convalescent phases of COVID-19. The prospective study material was composed of cDNA or gDNA derived from T cells, B-cell-depleted T cells, or PBMCs. The dataset comprised deeply sampled blood TCRbeta repertoires from subjects exposed to, actively infected with, or recovered from COVID-19. The repertoires were released in a freely available public database meant as a resource for research on the immune response to SARS-CoV-2. The samples were drawn from two sources: the first 160 participants of the ongoing ImmuneRACE study, and over 1,000 subjects contributed by 6 global collaborators. Sample metadata almost always included a de-identified subject ID, COVID-19 status, age in years and sex. Where HLA class I and class II types were available, the types were taken from metadata supplied by the sample provider, not from assay-based typing.

Overall study results and their limits: The quantity of clinical and demographic metadata differed by source and by participant and was supplied without curation.

On this clone itself: Its antigen target is currently unknown. No qualities accompany the bases; no much larger clone lies one base away.

TCRbeta CDR3 regions were amplified from genomic DNA by means of the immunoSEQ Assay, a bias-controlled multiplex PCR. In the authors' own workflow: The number of nucleated cells in each sample was estimated by amplification of reference gene primers within the assay. Sequence reads were collapsed and filtered to measure the absolute abundance of every unique TCRbeta CDR3 rearrangement. Productive Simpson clonality was computed per sample as the square root of Simpson's diversity index over productive rearrangements. TCRdb took over this immuneACCESS table, retaining in-frame rearrangements with V and J assigned. Such tables are incomplete; in checked studies, under half of the missing clones stem from an unresolved V gene, and the remainder is unexplained. Clone size and V and J calls were adopted from that table, with D and trimming inferred from the DNA. This sample comprises roughly 120,000 clones, about 80% of them detected only once. The ten largest clones represent about 8% of the sample.

The collaborating institutions used their own protocols to collect whole blood in K2EDTA tubes. Collaborator samples were shipped for TCRbeta analysis as frozen whole blood, isolated PBMCs, or DNA extracted from either sample type. The clonotype was recovered from a man between 65 and 80 years old with active or convalescent COVID-19. Sample: peripheral blood.

The encoded CDR3 is CAISGGQGRNYEQYF. In nucleotides, the sequence is TGTGCCATCAGCGGGGGACAGGGCAGGAACTACGAGCAGTACTTC. This chain is built from TRBV10-3 and TRBJ2-7; 9 middle bases align to TRBD1. V is pruned by 6 bases and J by 3 bases, leaving 9 bases of the junction without a gene match. Including cysteine and phenylalanine, the CDR3 has 15 amino acids. Of all the DNA, just the CDR3 is kept, 45 bases in frame from base 1. CDR1 ENHRY and CDR2 SYGVKD were looked up in the germline V gene.